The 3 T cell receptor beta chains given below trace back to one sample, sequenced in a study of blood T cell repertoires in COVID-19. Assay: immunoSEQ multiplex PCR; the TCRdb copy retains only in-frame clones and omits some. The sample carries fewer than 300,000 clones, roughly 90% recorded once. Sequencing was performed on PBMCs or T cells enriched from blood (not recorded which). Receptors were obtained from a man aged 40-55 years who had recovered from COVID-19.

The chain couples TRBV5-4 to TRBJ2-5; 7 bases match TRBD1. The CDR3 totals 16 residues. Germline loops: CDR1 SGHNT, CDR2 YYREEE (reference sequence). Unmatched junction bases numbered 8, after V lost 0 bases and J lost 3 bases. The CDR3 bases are TGTGCCAGCAGCTTGGACGGGACAGTAATCGAAGAGACCCAGTACTTC. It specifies CASSLDGTVIEETQYF.

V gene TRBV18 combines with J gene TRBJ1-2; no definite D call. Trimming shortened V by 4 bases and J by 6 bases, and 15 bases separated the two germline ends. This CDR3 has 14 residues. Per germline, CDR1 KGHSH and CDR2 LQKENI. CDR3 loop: CASSQGDMADGYTF. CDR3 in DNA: TGTGCCAGCTCACAGGGAGATATGGCCGATGGCTACACCTTC.

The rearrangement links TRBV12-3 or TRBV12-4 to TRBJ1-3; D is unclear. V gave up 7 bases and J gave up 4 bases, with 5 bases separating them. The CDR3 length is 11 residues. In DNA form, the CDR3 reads TGTGCCAGCACGGGGGGAAACACCATATATTTT. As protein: CASTGGNTIYF.